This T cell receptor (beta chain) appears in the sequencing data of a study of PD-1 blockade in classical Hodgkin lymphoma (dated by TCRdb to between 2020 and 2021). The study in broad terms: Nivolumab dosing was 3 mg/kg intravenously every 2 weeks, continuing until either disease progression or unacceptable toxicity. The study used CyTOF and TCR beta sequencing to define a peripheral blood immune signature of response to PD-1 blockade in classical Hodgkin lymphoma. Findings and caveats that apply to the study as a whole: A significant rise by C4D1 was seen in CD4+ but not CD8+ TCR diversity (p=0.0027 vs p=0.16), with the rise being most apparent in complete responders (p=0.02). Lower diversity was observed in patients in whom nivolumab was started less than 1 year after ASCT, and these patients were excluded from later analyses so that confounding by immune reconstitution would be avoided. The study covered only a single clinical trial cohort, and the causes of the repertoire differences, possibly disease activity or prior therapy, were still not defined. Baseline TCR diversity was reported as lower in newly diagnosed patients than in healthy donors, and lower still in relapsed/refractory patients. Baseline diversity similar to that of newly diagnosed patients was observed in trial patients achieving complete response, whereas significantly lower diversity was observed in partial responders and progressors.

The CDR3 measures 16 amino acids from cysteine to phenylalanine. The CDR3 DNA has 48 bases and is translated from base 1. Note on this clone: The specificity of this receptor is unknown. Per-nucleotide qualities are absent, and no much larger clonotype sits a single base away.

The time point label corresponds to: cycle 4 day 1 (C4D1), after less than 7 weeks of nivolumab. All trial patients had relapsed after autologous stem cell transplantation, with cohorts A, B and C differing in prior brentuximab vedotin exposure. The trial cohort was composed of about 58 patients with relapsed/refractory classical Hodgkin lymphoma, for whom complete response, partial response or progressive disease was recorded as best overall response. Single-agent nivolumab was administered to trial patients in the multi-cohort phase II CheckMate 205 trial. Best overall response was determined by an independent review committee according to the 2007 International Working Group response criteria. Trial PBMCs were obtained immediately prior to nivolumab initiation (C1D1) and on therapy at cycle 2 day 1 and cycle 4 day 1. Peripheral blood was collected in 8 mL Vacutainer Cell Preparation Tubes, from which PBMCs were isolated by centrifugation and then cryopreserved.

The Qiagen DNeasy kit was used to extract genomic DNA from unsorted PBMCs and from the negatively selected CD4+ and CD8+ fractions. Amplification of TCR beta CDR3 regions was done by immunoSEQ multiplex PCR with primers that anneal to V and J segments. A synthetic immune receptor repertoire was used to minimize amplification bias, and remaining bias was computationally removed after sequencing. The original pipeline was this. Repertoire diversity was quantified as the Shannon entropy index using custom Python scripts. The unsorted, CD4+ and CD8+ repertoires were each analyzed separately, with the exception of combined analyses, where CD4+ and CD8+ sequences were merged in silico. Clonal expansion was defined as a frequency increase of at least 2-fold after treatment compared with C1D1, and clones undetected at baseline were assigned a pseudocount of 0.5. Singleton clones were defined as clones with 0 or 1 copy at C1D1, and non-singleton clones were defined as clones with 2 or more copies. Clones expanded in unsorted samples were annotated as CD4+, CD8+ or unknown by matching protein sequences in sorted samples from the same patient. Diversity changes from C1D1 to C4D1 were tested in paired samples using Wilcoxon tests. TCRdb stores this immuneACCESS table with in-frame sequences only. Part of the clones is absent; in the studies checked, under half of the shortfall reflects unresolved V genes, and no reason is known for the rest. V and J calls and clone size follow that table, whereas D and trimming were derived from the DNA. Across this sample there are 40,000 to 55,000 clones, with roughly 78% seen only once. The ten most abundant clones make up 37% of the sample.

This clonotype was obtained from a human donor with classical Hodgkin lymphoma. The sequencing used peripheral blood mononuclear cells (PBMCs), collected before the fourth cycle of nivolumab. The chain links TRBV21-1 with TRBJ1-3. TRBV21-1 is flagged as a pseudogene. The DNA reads TGTGCCAGCACCCCCGTGGTGTTCTCCTCTGGAAACACCATATATTTT. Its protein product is CASTPVVFSSGNTIYF.